The clone carrying this TCR beta chain was observed many times. This specimen belongs to a study of metastatic and nonmetastatic thyroid tumors. Each patient went into thyroid surgery without having received any treatment. TCRdb redid the clone calls on the PCR reads using MiXCR. The top ten hold about 6% of the sample, which has tens of thousands of clones, 13% to 15% seen once. V shed 8 bases, J shed 2 bases, and the junction held 8 bases outside the gene matches. Germline V gene lookup returns CDR1 SGHAT and CDR2 FQNNGV. The CDR3 spans 15 residues. The sequence came from a male donor with papillary thyroid cancer or a benign thyroid nodule (not recorded which). Some clones in this sample may be carry-over from other donors' samples. The rearrangement uses TRBV11-2 and TRBJ2-1; 8 bases are a match to TRBD2. The sample taken for sequencing was blood. CDR3: CASLTRAGAYNEQFF. CDR3 in DNA: TGTGCCAGCCTTACCCGAGCGGGAGCCTACAATGAGCAGTTCTTC.